Included here is one T cell receptor (beta chain) sequence, with context. The data originate from a study of shared clonotypes between healthy human individuals. With V trimmed by 2 bases and J by 2 bases, 5 bases remained unmatched. The CDR3 is 15 residues long. The germline V gene has CDR1 SGHNT and CDR2 YYREEE (reference sequence). Every immunoSEQ plate was one replicate of a subset's evenly spread DNA. Repertoires were generated with immunoSEQ multiplex PCR, while TCRdb's copy carries only in-frame clones and drops some. The sample shows under 1,900,000 clones, roughly 98.5% of them seen only once.

The rearrangement joins TRBV5-4 to TRBJ2-7; TRBD2 matches at 9 bases. Source material: naive CD4+ T cells sorted from blood. Subset reported: CD45RA+ positively selected. The clonotype originates from a man aged 30 to 39 in good health. CDR3 bases: TGTGCCAGCAGCTTAGCGGGAGGAGGGGCCTACGAGCAGTACTTC. As protein: CASSLAGGGAYEQYF.